The 27 T cell receptor beta chains below all came from one sample that was sequenced in a study of glioma-infiltrating T cells. Using RNA template, CDR3s of TCR alpha and beta were amplified with iRepertoire arm-PCR. From the multiplex PCR reads, TCRdb called clonotypes with MiXCR, one entry per CDR3 protein. The sample records approximately 140,000 distinct CDR3 sequences, approximately 24% being singletons. Sequencing was done on a sample of glioma tissue, nonneoplastic brain tissue, or PBMCs (not recorded which). The receptors were sampled from a human donor with low-grade glioma or glioblastoma, undergoing nonglioma brain surgery, or in good health (not recorded which).

This clonotype was observed many times. The genes are TRBV6-1 and TRBJ2-7, with 9 bases aligning to TRBD1. Germline-derived CDR1 and CDR2 are MNHNS and SASEGT. Losses at the gene ends were 5 bases for V and 7 bases for J; bases not matched to a gene: 6. This CDR3 comprises 13 residues. This chain's CDR3 is CASSRDRVGEQYV. The DNA of the CDR3 is TGTGCCAGCAGTAGGGACAGGGTTGGGGAGCAGTACGTC.

This clonotype was found a few times. CDR3 in amino acids: CASSQGGTGYNEQFF. CDR3 in DNA: TGTGCCAGCAGCCAAGGCGGGACAGGATACAATGAGCAGTTCTTC. The chain carries TRBV3-1 and TRBJ2-1; 8 bases match TRBD1. Per the germline V gene, CDR1 is LGHDT and CDR2 is YNNKEL (reference sequence). CDR3 size: 15 residues. V trimming: 1 base; J trimming: 4 bases; junction bases outside the gene matches: 3.

This clonotype was seen repeatedly, ten times or more. DNA of the CDR3: TGTGCCAGCAGTTACTTTCAAGAGACCCAGTACTTC. It encodes CASSYFQETQYF. The chain has TRBV6-2 or TRBV6-3 and TRBJ2-5; D is uncertain. There are 12 residues in the CDR3. CDR1 is MNHEY, CDR2 SVGEGT, per germline. Trimming stripped 1 base from V and 2 bases from J, with 2 bases between.

V and J are TRBV4-1 and TRBJ1-6; D is undetermined. Germline V gene lookup returns CDR1 MGHRA and CDR2 YSYEKL. The CDR3 spans 16 residues. V was pared by 0 bases and J by 9 bases, with 15 bases between. This CDR3 is CASSQEPLQSTSPLHF. The CDR3 DNA is TGCGCCAGCAGCCAAGAGCCCCTCCAGAGTACTTCACCCCTCCACTTT.

This sequence joins TRBV4-3 and TRBJ2-3, with TRBD2 matching 9 bases. The CDR3 has 16 amino acids. Germline V lookup: CDR1 LGHNA, CDR2 YSLEER. Germline trimming cut 7 bases from V and 3 bases from J; bases unmatched to any gene: 11. CDR3 DNA: TGCGCCAGCAAAGAAGGCGGGGGGGGCCGTACAGATACGCAGTATTTT. Its protein product is CASKEGGGGRTDTQYF.

This clonotype was observed many times. J is TRBJ1-1 and V is TRBV7-6; TRBD1 is a possible D gene (5 bases). The germline V and J ends were trimmed by 5 bases and 0 bases, with 13 bases remaining between them. The CDR3 has 15 residues. Germline V gene lookup returns CDR1 SGHVS and CDR2 FNYEAQ. The CDR3 here is CASSPTGLLNTEAFF. The CDR3 DNA follows: TGTGCCAGCAGCCCAACGGGGCTCCTGAACACTGAAGCTTTCTTT.

J is TRBJ2-7 and V is TRBV6-1; 8 nucleotides agree with TRBD1. Trimming cost V 3 bases and J 4 bases; bases outside gene matches: 5. CDR1 is MNHNS and CDR2 is SASEGT in the germline V gene. There are 14 residues in the CDR3. The CDR3 nucleotides read TGTGCCAGCAGTGACAGGCAGGGGGCTTACGAGCAGTACGTC. Translated: CASSDRQGAYEQYV.

V is TRBV4-1 and J is TRBJ1-5; 8 nucleotides agree with TRBD1. The CDR3 contains 16 residues. CDR1 MGHRA and CDR2 YSYEKL come from the germline V gene. After removal of 0 bases from V and 4 bases from J, the junction contained 5 bases not matched to a gene. The CDR3 region is CASSQETTGGNQPQHF. CDR3 coding DNA: TGCGCCAGCAGCCAAGAAACCACAGGGGGTAATCAGCCCCAGCATTTT.

The gene calls are TRBV7-3 and TRBJ2-5, with 14 positions matching TRBD2. V trimming: 5 bases; J trimming: 0 bases; junction bases outside the gene matches: 8. There are 18 residues in the CDR3. The germline V gene has CDR1 SGHTA and CDR2 FQGTGA. The CDR3 reads CASSPGTSGGRYQETQYF. DNA of the CDR3: TGTGCCAGCAGCCCAGGGACTAGCGGGGGCCGATACCAAGAGACCCAGTACTTC.

The gene calls are TRBV6-1 and TRBJ1-2, with a possible D match to TRBD1 (6 bases). Trimming took off 6 bases at V and 4 bases at J, with 18 bases between the two ends. Per germline, CDR1 MNHNS and CDR2 SASEGT. This CDR3 comprises 15 residues. The CDR3 sequence is CASSPGRGQGYGYTF. Here the CDR3 DNA reads TGTGCCAGCAGCCCCGGCCGGGGGCAGGGCTATGGCTACACCTTC.

This chain uses TRBV19 with TRBJ2-4, with 7 positions matching TRBD2. The J segment lost 9 bases and the V segment lost 3 bases, leaving 8 bases of the junction unmatched. The CDR3 covers 14 residues. Germline V gene data show CDR1 as LNHDA and CDR2 as SQIVND (reference sequence). The CDR3 region is CASSIGGGNPIQYF. CDR3 bases: TGTGCCAGTAGTATCGGGGGAGGGAACCCCATTCAGTACTTC.

This clonotype appeared many times. The J gene is TRBJ2-3, the V gene TRBV20-1; D gene unclear. CDR1 is DFQATT and CDR2 is SNEGSKA in the germline V gene (reference sequence). V lost 3 bases and J lost 0, with 7 bases in between. The CDR3 is made up of 13 amino acids. The CDR3 loop reads CSASGWSTDTQYF. The DNA for the CDR3 is TGCAGTGCTAGTGGGTGGAGCACAGATACGCAGTATTTT.

Only a few counts were recorded for this clonotype. The chain carries TRBV5-4 and TRBJ2-3; 9 nucleotides match TRBD2. Germline V gene sequence: CDR1 SGHNT, CDR2 YYREEE (reference sequence). V was clipped by 5 bases and J by 6 bases; unmatched bases: 13. There are 16 residues in the CDR3. CDR3 region: CASSISGGGDVDTQYF. As DNA, the CDR3 is TGTGCCAGCAGTATTAGCGGGGGAGGTGATGTGGATACGCAGTATTTT.

A remark on this clonotype: A much larger clone lies one base from this, so it may be a read error. The chain has TRBV6-1 and TRBJ1-1; D is undetermined. Germline loops: CDR1 MNHNS, CDR2 SASEGT. This CDR3 is built from 14 residues. The CDR3: CASIEAPGATEAFF. In nucleotides, the CDR3 is TGTGCCAGCATTGAAGCTCCGGGTGCCACTGAAGCTTTCTTT.

The gene calls are TRBV20-1 and TRBJ2-1; D remains unclear. V lost 2 bases to trimming and J lost 9 bases, with 8 bases between them. Germline CDR1 and CDR2: DFQATT and SNEGSKA (reference sequence). The length of the CDR3 is 11 residues. The chain's CDR3 is CSARQSVEQFF. CDR3 DNA: TGCAGTGCTAGACAGAGCGTTGAGCAGTTCTTC.

This clonotype was picked up many times. V and J are TRBV12-3 or TRBV12-4 and TRBJ1-1, with TRBD1 matching 7 bases. The V and J ends lost 4 bases and 4 bases, in that order; junction bases with no gene match: 15. CDR3 length: 17 amino acids. The CDR3 DNA is TGTGCCAGCAGTTCCCGTTCGACAGGGTACAGGGGCACTGAAGCTTTCTTT. Its protein is CASSSRSTGYRGTEAFF.

The CDR3 sequence is CASSPDWEAKNIQYF. The DNA for the CDR3 is TGTGCCAGCAGCCCAGACTGGGAGGCCAAAAACATTCAGTACTTC. The rearrangement joins TRBV6-5 to TRBJ2-4, with D perhaps matching TRBD2 (5 bases). The germline V gene has CDR1 MNHEY and CDR2 SVGAGI. The CDR3 length is 15 residues. V gave up 6 bases and J gave up 1 base, with 13 bases separating them.

The V and J genes are TRBV19 and TRBJ1-3; D gene ambiguous. V shed 7 bases and J shed 0 bases, with 4 bases lying between them. The CDR3 sequence is 12 residues long. The V gene's germline CDR1 is LNHDA and CDR2 SQIVND (reference sequence). As DNA, the CDR3 is TGTGCCAGTACCCCCTCTGGAAACACCATATATTTT. Protein sequence: CASTPSGNTIYF.

This clonotype was seen many times. The chain links TRBV20-1 to TRBJ1-2; TRBD1 agrees at 9 bases. The CDR3 runs 14 residues. V gave up 3 bases and J gave up 4 bases; unmatched junction bases: 6. Germline V lookup: CDR1 DFQATT, CDR2 SNEGSKA (reference sequence). The CDR3 bases are TGCAGTGCTAGCGACAGGGGGATAATCTATGGCTACACCTTC. As protein: CSASDRGIIYGYTF.

The rearrangement uses TRBV20-1 and TRBJ1-6; 9 nucleotides align to TRBD1. Trimming removed 2 bases from V and 9 bases from J; junction bases left unmatched: 5. The CDR3 length is 14 residues. Looked up from germline, CDR1 is DFQATT and CDR2 is SNEGSKA (reference sequence). The CDR3 loop is CSARPWTGVSPLHF. The CDR3 region has the DNA TGCAGTGCTAGACCGTGGACAGGGGTTTCACCCCTCCACTTT.

This clonotype has only a few counts. The V gene is TRBV3-1, the J gene TRBJ1-6; D is undetermined. CDR1 and CDR2 from the germline V gene are LGHDT and YNNKEL (reference sequence). The CDR3 is 14 residues long. Trimming stripped 1 base from V and 9 bases from J, with 10 bases between. The CDR3 here is CASSQGSNSSPLHF. The CDR3 DNA reads TGTGCCAGCAGCCAAGGATCAAATTCTTCACCCCTCCACTTT.

The chain is built from TRBV7-2 and TRBJ1-1, with D perhaps matching TRBD1 (6 bases). The CDR3 is 14 amino acids. Germline V gene data show CDR1 as SGHTA and CDR2 as FQGNSA. Trimming took 5 bases from V and 1 from J, leaving 11 bases between them. The chain's CDR3 is CASSIRQENTEAFF. The CDR3 DNA reads as TGTGCCAGCAGCATAAGACAGGAGAACACTGAAGCTTTCTTT.

This clonotype was observed at least ten times. The chain joins TRBV7-9 to TRBJ1-5, with 12 positions matching TRBD1. The CDR3 extends over 16 amino acids. After removal of 6 bases from V and 5 bases from J, the junction contained 8 bases not matched to a gene. Germline V gene data show CDR1 as SEHNR and CDR2 as FQNEAQ (reference sequence). Here the CDR3 reads CASSLKGQGADQPQHF. The DNA of the CDR3 is TGTGCCAGCAGTTTGAAGGGACAGGGGGCCGATCAGCCCCAGCATTTT.

This clonotype was counted ten times or more. The V gene is TRBV7-2, the J gene TRBJ2-5, with D uncertain. In germline, CDR1 is SGHTA, CDR2 FQGNSA. The V gene lost 5 bases and the J gene lost 1 base, with 8 bases spanning the gap. The CDR3 is 13 residues long. The CDR3 sequence: CASSPRAQETQYF. Here the CDR3 DNA reads TGTGCCAGCAGCCCCCGGGCCCAAGAGACCCAGTACTTC.

This clonotype was seen a handful of times. The rearrangement links TRBV2 to TRBJ2-1; TRBD2 matches 7 bases. CDR1 is SNHLY and CDR2 is FYNNEI in the germline V gene. This CDR3 region has 12 residues. V shed 3 bases, J shed 8 bases, and the junction held 1 base outside the gene matches. In nucleotides, the CDR3 is TGTGCCAGCAGTGAGGGGAGGGATGAGCAGTTCTTC. Protein sequence: CASSEGRDEQFF.

J is TRBJ2-3 and V is TRBV11-2; 14 bases match TRBD2. J lost 8 bases, V lost 5 bases, and 15 bases had no gene match. This CDR3 contains 18 residues. Germline V gene lookup returns CDR1 SGHAT and CDR2 FQNNGV. The DNA for the CDR3 is TGTGCCAGCAGCCTACTCCCGGTGACTAGCGGGGGGGCGGTTACGCAGTATTTT. Translation gives CASSLLPVTSGGAVTQYF.

V usage is TRBV24-1 and J usage is TRBJ1-5, with D tentatively TRBD1 (6 bases). Germline loops: CDR1 KGHDR, CDR2 SFDVKD. Trimming stripped 2 bases from V and 6 bases from J, with 10 bases between. The CDR3 contains 14 residues. CDR3 bases: TGTGCCACCAGTGATTGGGGGCATGGTCAGCCCCAGCATTTT. Translated: CATSDWGHGQPQHF.